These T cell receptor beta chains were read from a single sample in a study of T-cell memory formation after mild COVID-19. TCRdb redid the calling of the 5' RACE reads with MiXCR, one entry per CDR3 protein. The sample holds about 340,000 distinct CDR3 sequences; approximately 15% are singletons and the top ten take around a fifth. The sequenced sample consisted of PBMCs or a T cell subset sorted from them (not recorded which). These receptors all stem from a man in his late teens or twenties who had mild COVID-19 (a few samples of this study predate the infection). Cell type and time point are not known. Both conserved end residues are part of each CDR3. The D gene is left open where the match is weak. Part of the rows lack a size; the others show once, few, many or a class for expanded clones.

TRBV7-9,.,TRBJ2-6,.,CASMKGNGANVLTF,TGTGCCAGCATGAAGGGGAATGGGGCCAACGTCCTGACTTTC
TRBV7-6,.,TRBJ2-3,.,CASSLAGTQDTQYF,TGTGCCAGCAGCTTAGCTGGCACCCAAGATACGCAGTATTTT
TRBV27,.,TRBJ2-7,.,CASSSGVEYEQYF,TGTGCCAGCAGTTCAGGGGTGGAGTACGAGCAGTACTTC
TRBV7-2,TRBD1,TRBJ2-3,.,CASSLTLTGGGADTQYF,TGTGCCAGCAGCTTAACCCTAACAGGGGGCGGGGCGGATACGCAGTATTTT
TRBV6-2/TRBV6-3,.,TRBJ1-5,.,CASSHSFYSNQPQHF,TGTGCCAGCAGCCATTCCTTCTATAGCAATCAGCCCCAGCATTTT
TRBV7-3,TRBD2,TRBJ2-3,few,CASSLRTSGVGDTQYF,TGTGCCAGCAGCCTACGGACTAGCGGGGTTGGAGATACGCAGTATTTT
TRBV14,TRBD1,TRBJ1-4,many,CASSPGTGGEKLFF,TGTGCCAGCAGCCCGGGGACAGGGGGAGAAAAACTGTTTTTT
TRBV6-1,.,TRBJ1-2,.,CASRETGSNYGYTF,TGTGCCAGCAGAGAAACAGGGAGTAACTATGGCTACACCTTC
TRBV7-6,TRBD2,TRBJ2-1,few,CASSLVRGAHNEQFF,TGTGCCAGCAGCTTAGTGCGGGGGGCCCACAATGAGCAGTTCTTC
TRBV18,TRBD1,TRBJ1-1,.,CASSRRTGVMNTEAFF,TGTGCCAGCTCGCGAAGGACAGGGGTGATGAACACTGAAGCTTTCTTT
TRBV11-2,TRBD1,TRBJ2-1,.,CASSLDRENEQFF,TGTGCCAGCAGCCTCGACAGGGAAAATGAGCAGTTCTTC
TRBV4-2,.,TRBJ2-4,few,CASSQDVNIQYF,TGTGCCAGCAGCCAAGACGTAAACATTCAGTACTTC
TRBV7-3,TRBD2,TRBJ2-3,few,CASSPRGFSGGRGTDTQYF,TGTGCCAGCAGCCCCCGGGGGTTTAGCGGGGGGCGTGGCACAGATACGCAGTATTTT
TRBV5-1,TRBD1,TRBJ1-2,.,CASSWWTGDPYGYTF,TGCGCCAGCAGCTGGTGGACAGGCGACCCCTATGGCTACACCTTC
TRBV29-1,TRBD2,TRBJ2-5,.,CSVEAGLAEVPQETQYF,TGCAGCGTTGAAGCGGGACTAGCGGAGGTCCCACAAGAGACCCAGTACTTC
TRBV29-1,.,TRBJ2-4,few,CSVSSGKDIQYF,TGCAGCGTGAGTTCGGGGAAGGACATTCAGTACTTC
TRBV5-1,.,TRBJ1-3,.,CASSLPGYTIYF,TGCGCCAGCAGCTTGCCCGGATACACCATATATTTT
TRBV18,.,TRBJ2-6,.,CASSLTMSGANVLTF,TGTGCCAGCTCACTAACGATGTCTGGGGCCAACGTCCTGACTTTC
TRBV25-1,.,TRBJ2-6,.,CASSDPTGANVLTF,TGTGCCAGCAGTGATCCTACAGGGGCCAACGTCCTGACTTTC
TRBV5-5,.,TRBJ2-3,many,CASSLTGPHTDTQYF,TGTGCCAGCAGCCTGACGGGACCGCATACAGATACGCAGTATTTT
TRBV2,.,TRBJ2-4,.,CASKRQGKYIQYF,TGTGCCAGCAAAAGGCAGGGGAAGTACATTCAGTACTTC
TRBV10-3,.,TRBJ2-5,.,CAISEQGGQETQYF,TGTGCCATCAGTGAACAGGGAGGCCAAGAGACCCAGTACTTC
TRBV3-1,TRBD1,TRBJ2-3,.,CASSQDSTGEDTQYF,TGTGCCAGCAGCCAAGATTCGACAGGGGAAGATACGCAGTATTTT
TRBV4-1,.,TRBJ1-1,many,CASSPGLRTEAFF,TGCGCCAGCAGCCCCGGGTTGAGGACTGAAGCTTTCTTT
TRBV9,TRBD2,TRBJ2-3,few,CASSGPWGSGTSTDTQYF,TGTGCCAGCAGCGGACCCTGGGGTAGCGGGACTAGCACAGATACGCAGTATTTT
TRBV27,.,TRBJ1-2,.,CASSFTMVGLYGYTF,TGTGCCAGCAGTTTCACTATGGTGGGCCTATATGGCTACACCTTC
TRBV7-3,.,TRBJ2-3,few,CASSKGMADTQYF,TGTGCCAGCAGCAAGGGAATGGCAGATACGCAGTATTTT
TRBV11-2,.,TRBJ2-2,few,CASSLVMGPGELFF,TGTGCCAGCAGCTTAGTGATGGGGCCCGGGGAGCTGTTTTTT
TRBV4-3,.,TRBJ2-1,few,CASSPWDGSYNEQFF,TGCGCCAGCAGCCCCTGGGACGGGTCCTACAATGAGCAGTTCTTC
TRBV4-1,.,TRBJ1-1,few,CASSQAPGSNTEAFF,TGCGCCAGCAGCCAAGCCCCAGGGTCGAACACTGAAGCTTTCTTT
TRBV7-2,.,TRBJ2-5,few,CASSGVSETQYF,TGTGCCAGCAGCGGGGTTAGCGAGACCCAGTACTTC
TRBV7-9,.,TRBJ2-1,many,CASSSPESYNEQFF,TGTGCCAGCAGCTCGCCGGAGAGTTACAATGAGCAGTTCTTC
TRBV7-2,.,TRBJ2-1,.,CASSLVGADNEQFF,TGTGCCAGCAGCTTAGTTGGGGCGGACAATGAGCAGTTCTTC
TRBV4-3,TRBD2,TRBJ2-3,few,CASSQEAGRQLATDTQYF,TGCGCCAGCAGCCAAGAAGCGGGGCGCCAGCTCGCAACAGATACGCAGTATTTT
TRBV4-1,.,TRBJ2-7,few,CASSHDGPYEQYF,TGCGCCAGCAGCCATGACGGACCTTACGAGCAGTACTTC
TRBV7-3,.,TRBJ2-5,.,CASSRLPGKQETQYF,TGTGCCAGCAGTCGACTCCCAGGGAAACAAGAGACCCAGTACTTC
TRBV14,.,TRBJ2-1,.,CASRQGSTGTANNEQFF,TGTGCCAGCAGACAAGGTTCCACCGGGACTGCCAACAATGAGCAGTTCTTC
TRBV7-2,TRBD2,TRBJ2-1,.,CASSLASGTSGTNEQFF,TGTGCCAGCAGCTTAGCTAGCGGGACTAGCGGAACAAATGAGCAGTTCTTC
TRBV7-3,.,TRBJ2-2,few,CASSRLTNTGELFF,TGTGCCAGCAGCCGGCTGACTAACACCGGGGAGCTGTTTTTT
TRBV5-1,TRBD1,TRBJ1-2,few,CASSWGQGQYPGYTF,TGCGCCAGCAGCTGGGGACAGGGGCAATACCCTGGCTACACCTTC
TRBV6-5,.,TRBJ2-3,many,CASTELNGGTQYF,TGTGCCAGTACTGAACTAAACGGGGGTACGCAGTATTTT
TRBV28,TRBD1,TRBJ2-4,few,CASSFPDRGAGNIQYF,TGTGCCAGCAGTTTCCCAGACAGGGGTGCAGGGAACATTCAGTACTTC
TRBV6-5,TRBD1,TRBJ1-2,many,CASSSPNRGRSGGYTF,TGTGCCAGCAGTTCCCCCAACAGGGGGCGAAGTGGCGGCTACACCTTC
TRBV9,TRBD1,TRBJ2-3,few,CASSVGGTGTDTQYF,TGTGCCAGCAGCGTCGGCGGGACAGGTACAGATACGCAGTATTTT
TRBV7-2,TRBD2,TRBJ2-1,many,CASSWGGINEQFF,TGTGCCAGCAGCTGGGGGGGGATCAATGAGCAGTTCTTC
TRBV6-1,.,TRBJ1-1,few,CASSGVGTEAFF,TGTGCCAGCAGTGGGGTGGGCACTGAAGCTTTCTTT
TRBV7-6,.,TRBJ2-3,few,CASSRALTDTQYF,TGTGCCAGCAGCAGGGCTCTCACAGATACGCAGTATTTT
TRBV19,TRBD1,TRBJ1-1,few,CASSDFGQGGTEAFF,TGTGCCAGTAGTGACTTCGGACAGGGGGGCACTGAAGCTTTCTTT
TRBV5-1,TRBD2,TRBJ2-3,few,CASSPASGQNADTQYF,TGCGCCAGCAGCCCCGCTAGCGGGCAAAATGCAGATACGCAGTATTTT
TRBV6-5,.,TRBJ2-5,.,CASSPGGPQYF,TGTGCCAGCAGCCCCGGCGGGCCCCAGTACTTC
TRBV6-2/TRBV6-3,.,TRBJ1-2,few,CASSYSGPTSYGYTF,TGTGCCAGCAGTTACTCCGGACCGACGTCCTATGGCTACACCTTC
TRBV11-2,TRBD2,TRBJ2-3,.,CASRYLAGGADTQYF,TGTGCCAGCAGATACCTAGCGGGGGGCGCAGATACGCAGTATTTT
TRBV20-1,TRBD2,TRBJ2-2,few,CSARDRTSGSTGELFF,TGCAGTGCTAGAGATAGGACTAGCGGGAGCACCGGGGAGCTGTTTTTT
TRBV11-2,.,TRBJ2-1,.,CASSLGAGLVNGEQFF,TGTGCCAGCAGCTTAGGTGCAGGACTCGTTAACGGGGAGCAGTTCTTC
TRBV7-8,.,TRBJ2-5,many,CASSPDTRETQYF,TGTGCCAGCAGCCCGGACACTAGGGAGACCCAGTACTTC
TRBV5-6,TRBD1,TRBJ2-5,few,CASSLARDRYQETQYF,TGTGCCAGCAGCTTGGCTCGGGACAGATACCAAGAGACCCAGTACTTC
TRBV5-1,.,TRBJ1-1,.,CASSSVGKLNTEAFF,TGCGCCAGCAGCTCCGTCGGGAAGCTGAACACTGAAGCTTTCTTT